One and the same sample provided the 25 T cell receptor beta chains below, sequenced in a study of T cells in tuberculosis (dated by TCRdb to 2017 to 2018). Library method: the immunoSEQ multiplex PCR assay. In TCRdb, the immuneACCESS table is reduced to in-frame sequences with V and J assigned. These tables do not hold every clone; where another copy was compared, an unresolved V gene accounts for under half, and the others remain unexplained. The sample yields about 41,000 clones; roughly 96% were counted once. In total, the top ten clones hold roughly 3.6% of the sample. Material for sequencing was PBMCs. The receptors come from a donor aged 10 to 29 with latent tuberculosis or without tuberculosis infection.

This chain joins TRBV6-5 and TRBJ2-7; maybe TRBD1 (5 bases). V was shortened by 6 bases and J by 0 bases, with 6 bases between the two germline ends. Looked up from germline, CDR1 is MNHEY and CDR2 is SVGAGI. This CDR3 contains 12 residues. The CDR3 loop reads CASRDTSYEQYF. In nucleotides, the CDR3 is TGTGCCAGCAGGGACACCTCCTACGAGCAGTACTTC.

This chain uses TRBV11-2 with TRBJ1-6, with 8 nucleotides matching TRBD1. CDR1 and CDR2 (germline): SGHAT, FQNNGV. The ends lost 2 bases at V and 6 bases at J; junction bases unmatched: 12. CDR3 length: 18 residues. The CDR3 sequence is CASSLIFWTGRPNSPLHF. Written as DNA, the CDR3 is TGTGCCAGCAGCTTAATATTCTGGACAGGGCGACCTAATTCACCCCTCCACTTT. Looking up the rest from reference TRBV11-2 and TRBJ1-6 gives the full variable domain: EAGVAQSPRYKIIEKRQSVAFWCNPISGHATLYWYQQILGQGPKLLIQFQNNGVVDDSQLPKDRFSAERLKGVDSTLKIQPAKLEDSAVYLCASSLIFWTGRPNSPLHFGNGTRLTVT.

On this clone itself: At the DNA level, this CDR3 is encoded by other sequences in the same sample as well. The V call is TRBV6-4, the J call TRBJ2-1; 11 bases match TRBD2. Germline lookup yields CDR1 MRHNA and CDR2 SNTAGT. This CDR3 comprises 15 residues. V lost 0 bases and J lost 6; bases outside the gene matches: 1. DNA for the CDR3: TGTGCCAGCAGTGACTCTAGCGGGGGGGCCAATGAGCAGTTCTTC. It specifies CASSDSSGGANEQFF.

V is TRBV19 and J is TRBJ2-7; 11 bases are a match to TRBD1. Germline CDR1 and CDR2: LNHDA and SQIVND (reference sequence). V trimming: 7 bases; J trimming: 7 bases; junction bases outside the gene matches: 12. The CDR3 is 15 amino acids. CDR3 in DNA: TGTGCCAGTATTCCCTCATTGGGACAGGGGGAAGAGCAGTACTTC. The encoded protein is CASIPSLGQGEEQYF.

The chain recombines TRBV2 with TRBJ2-1, with D perhaps TRBD2 (6 bases). Germline V CDR1 and CDR2: SNHLY, FYNNEI. The CDR3 has 13 residues. V dropped 11 bases and J dropped 7 bases, with 18 bases sitting between them. The CDR3 DNA follows: TGTGCCCAAGCAGGGACTGGGGGAAATGAGCAGTTCTTC. Its translation is CAQAGTGGNEQFF.

The chain combines TRBV29-1 with TRBJ2-1; 7 bases are a match to TRBD1. The CDR3 contains 16 residues. Trimming cost V 0 bases and J 5 bases; bases outside gene matches: 10. From germline, CDR1 is SQVTM and CDR2 ANQGSEA. The CDR3 DNA reads TGCAGCGTTGAAGAGGGGGCAGGGGGACCCGACAATGAGCAGTTCTTC. Its protein product is CSVEEGAGGPDNEQFF.

This chain joins TRBV9 and TRBJ1-2, with D maybe TRBD1 (5 bases). Per germline, CDR1 SGDLS and CDR2 YYNGEE. The CDR3 sequence is 15 residues long. V was trimmed by 0 bases and J by 4 bases, leaving 13 bases between them. Written as DNA, the CDR3 is TGTGCCAGCAGCGTAGGCGGCCCAAGGGGCTATGGCTACACCTTC. Its translation is CASSVGGPRGYGYTF.

This clone has just a few counts. The chain uses TRBV11-2 and TRBJ2-7; weak D call: TRBD1 (6 bases). The CDR3 has 14 residues. In germline, CDR1 is SGHAT, CDR2 FQNNGV. Trimming removed 4 bases at V and 6 bases at J, with 16 bases between. The CDR3 protein is CASSSLRDTGEQYF. The DNA for the CDR3 is TGTGCCAGCAGCTCCCTCCGGGACACTGGCGAGCAGTACTTC.

The chain uses TRBV5-1 and TRBJ1-2; D is unresolved. Trimming shortened V by 2 bases and J by 5 bases, and 10 bases separated the two germline ends. Germline lookup yields CDR1 SGHRS and CDR2 YFSETQ. CDR3 length: 13 residues. CDR3 sequence reads: CASSFDPGYGYTF. The CDR3, as DNA: TGCGCCAGCAGCTTCGACCCGGGTTATGGCTACACCTTC.

The chain uses TRBV5-5 and TRBJ1-4; tentative D call: TRBD1 (6 bases). Germline CDR1 is SGHKS and CDR2 is YYEKEE (reference sequence). The CDR3 runs to 14 residues. Trimming took off 0 bases at V and 5 bases at J, with 8 bases between the two ends. In nucleotides, the CDR3 is TGTGCCAGCAGCTTGGTGCAGGGGAATGAAAAACTGTTTTTT. The encoded protein is CASSLVQGNEKLFF.

The chain employs TRBV6-5 and TRBJ1-5, with 8 bases identical to TRBD1. This CDR3 region has 12 residues. V dropped 6 bases and J dropped 7; count of bases not matched to a gene: 2. Germline CDR1 and CDR2: MNHEY and SVGAGI. The CDR3 coding sequence is TGTGCCAGCAGCAGGACAGGGCAGCCCCAGCATTTT. Its protein is CASSRTGQPQHF.

The V gene is TRBV7-9, the J gene TRBJ2-1; D is unclear. CDR1 and CDR2 from the germline V gene are SEHNR and FQNEAQ (reference sequence). Deletions cut 5 bases from V and 1 base from J, with 9 bases between. The CDR3 runs 14 residues. The CDR3 DNA reads as TGTGCCAGCAGCCTTCTTATGTCCTACAATGAGCAGTTCTTC. Translating it yields CASSLLMSYNEQFF.

This chain links TRBV6-1 with TRBJ1-4; 9 bases are shared with TRBD1. The V gene end was trimmed by 5 bases and the J gene end by 7 bases; junction bases not matched to a gene: 8. This CDR3 region has 15 residues. Germline CDR1 reads MNHNS; CDR2 reads SASEGT. CDR3 sequence (DNA): TGTGCCAGCAGTACTAAAGGGACAGGGCGTGAAAAACTGTTTTTT. Residues: CASSTKGTGREKLFF.

This sequence joins TRBV7-6 and TRBJ2-7; a weak D match, TRBD1 (6 bases). Trimming removed 4 bases at V and 2 bases at J, with 15 bases between. Germline loops: CDR1 SGHVS, CDR2 FNYEAQ. The CDR3 extends over 15 amino acids. Here the CDR3 reads CASSSNRDTAYEQYF. The CDR3, as DNA: TGTGCCAGCAGCTCAAACCGGGACACAGCCTACGAGCAGTACTTC.

The V call is TRBV2, the J call TRBJ2-3, with D possibly TRBD2 on 5 matching bases. CDR1 SNHLY and CDR2 FYNNEI come from the germline V gene. This CDR3 spans 17 amino acids. V was trimmed by 2 bases and J by 0 bases, leaving 15 bases between them. The CDR3 region has the DNA TGTGCCAGCAGTGAACCCTCTGCCGGACTTAGCACAGATACGCAGTATTTT. This gives the protein CASSEPSAGLSTDTQYF.

This chain uses TRBV4-1 with TRBJ1-2; D gene uncertain. The germline V gene has CDR1 MGHRA and CDR2 YSYEKL. The CDR3 has 15 residues. The V end lost 4 bases, the J end lost 4 bases, and 16 bases lay between the germline ends. CDR3: CASSPNEGIAYGYTF. In nucleotides, the CDR3 is TGCGCCAGCAGCCCCAACGAGGGAATTGCCTATGGCTACACCTTC.

The J gene is TRBJ1-5, the V gene TRBV4-1, with TRBD1 matching over 8 bases. CDR1 MGHRA and CDR2 YSYEKL come from the germline V gene. Trimming at V came to 0 bases and at J to 1 base, leaving 8 bases not matched to a gene. The CDR3 totals 18 residues. CDR3 in DNA: TGCGCCAGCAGCCAAGAAACAGGGGGGCAAGCCAGCAATCAGCCCCAGCATTTT. Its translation: CASSQETGGQASNQPQHF.

This clone occurred once. J is TRBJ2-1 and V is TRBV29-1; a possible D gene is TRBD2 (5 bases). The CDR3 runs to 12 residues. The germline V gene has CDR1 SQVTM and CDR2 ANQGSEA. Trimming left V 7 bases short and J 3 bases short, with 10 bases between. The DNA of the CDR3 is TGCAGCGGGTTTCGGGGCTACAATGAGCAGTTCTTC. Encoded protein: CSGFRGYNEQFF.

The chain combines TRBV28 with TRBJ2-7, with 10 bases fitting TRBD1. The CDR3 contains 12 residues. CDR1 is MDHEN and CDR2 is SYDVKM in the germline V gene. J was trimmed by 5 bases and V by 10 bases; bases with no gene match: 5. The CDR3 spells CATRDRGNEQYF. The DNA for the CDR3 is TGTGCCACCCGGGACAGGGGAAACGAGCAGTACTTC.

This chain joins TRBV5-1 and TRBJ2-5, with D maybe TRBD2 (6 bases). The CDR3 loop spans 16 amino acids. The V gene lost 0 bases and the J gene lost 3 bases, with 15 bases spanning the gap. Germline loops: CDR1 SGHRS, CDR2 YFSETQ. CDR3 in DNA: TGCGCCAGCAGCTTGGGGGCAGTTGGAGGGAAAGAGACCCAGTACTTC. This gives the protein CASSLGAVGGKETQYF.

The V gene is TRBV6-1, the J gene TRBJ1-2, with 9 nucleotides matching TRBD1. The CDR3 has 13 residues. The V gene's germline CDR1 is MNHNS and CDR2 SASEGT. The V gene end was trimmed by 5 bases and the J gene end by 7 bases; junction bases not matched to a gene: 5. In DNA form, the CDR3 reads TGTGCCAGCAGTTTACAGGGGGCGGGTGGCTACACCTTC. Translated, it gives CASSLQGAGGYTF.

This chain joins TRBV19 and TRBJ2-7, with 8 bases matching TRBD2. V lost 10 bases, J lost 1 base, and 3 bases stayed unmatched. There are 12 residues in the CDR3. Germline V lookup: CDR1 LNHDA, CDR2 SQIVND (reference sequence). The CDR3 here is CATGGPSYEQYF. In nucleotides, the CDR3 is TGTGCCACGGGGGGGCCATCCTACGAGCAGTACTTC.

The chain combines TRBV6-1 with TRBJ1-2, with 9 bases that match TRBD1. Germline CDR1 MNHNS, CDR2 SASEGT. The trim removed 2 bases at V and 4 bases at J, leaving 5 bases unmatched. This CDR3 has 15 amino acids. DNA for the CDR3: TGTGCCAGCAGTGAAACTTGGACAGGGGTCTATGGCTACACCTTC. Translating gives CASSETWTGVYGYTF.

This chain joins TRBV7-8 and TRBJ2-1; the match to TRBD2 covers 10 bases. The V gene's germline CDR1 is SGHVS and CDR2 FQNEAQ. The CDR3 is 14 residues long. The junction had 4 bases not matched to a gene; V was cut back by 4 bases and J by 7 bases. This chain's CDR3 is CASSSFSGGNEQFF. DNA for the CDR3: TGTGCCAGCAGCTCCTTTAGCGGGGGGAATGAGCAGTTCTTC. Full variable domain (missing parts from reference TRBV7-8 and TRBJ2-1): GAGVSQSPRYKVAKRGQDVALRCDPISGHVSLFWYQQALGQGPEFLTYFQNEAQLDKSGLPSDRFFAERPEGSVSTLKIQRTQQEDSAVYLCASSSFSGGNEQFFGPGTRLTVL.

This clone was observed a single time. V and J are TRBV27 and TRBJ1-1; 11 bases map to TRBD1. CDR1 is MNHEY, CDR2 SMNVEV, per germline (reference sequence). V lost 5 bases and J lost 5; bases outside the gene matches: 7. The CDR3 contains 15 residues. In DNA form, the CDR3 reads TGTGCCAGCAGTCCCCGGGACAGGGGGAATACTGAAGCTTTCTTT. Its protein product is CASSPRDRGNTEAFF.